This T cell receptor beta chain was found in a study of blood T cell repertoires in COVID-19. The wider study: Acute and convalescent COVID-19 samples came from the United States, Italy and Spain.

CDR3 length: 15 residues. V was clipped by 0 bases and J by 2 bases; unmatched bases: 2. Germline V gene sequence: CDR1 SGHRS, CDR2 YFSETQ. Authors' processing steps: Researchers report that nucleated cell counts were estimated from reference gene primer amplification. Profiled with immunoSEQ multiplex PCR; TCRdb holds only in-frame clones, not every one. V, J and clone size are those of that table, while D and trimming were read from the DNA. The sample lists approximately 200,000 clones; roughly 80% were seen once. Ages ranged from about 18 to 89 years, with residence in approximately 25 US areas. The genes are TRBV5-1 and TRBJ1-5; 7 bases match TRBD1. The TCR sequence derives from a man aged 40-49 years who had recovered from COVID-19. The material sequenced was PBMCs or T cells enriched from blood (not recorded which). CDR3: CASSLGTGGNQPQHF. CDR3 coding DNA: TGCGCCAGCAGCTTGGGGACAGGAGGCAATCAGCCCCAGCATTTT.